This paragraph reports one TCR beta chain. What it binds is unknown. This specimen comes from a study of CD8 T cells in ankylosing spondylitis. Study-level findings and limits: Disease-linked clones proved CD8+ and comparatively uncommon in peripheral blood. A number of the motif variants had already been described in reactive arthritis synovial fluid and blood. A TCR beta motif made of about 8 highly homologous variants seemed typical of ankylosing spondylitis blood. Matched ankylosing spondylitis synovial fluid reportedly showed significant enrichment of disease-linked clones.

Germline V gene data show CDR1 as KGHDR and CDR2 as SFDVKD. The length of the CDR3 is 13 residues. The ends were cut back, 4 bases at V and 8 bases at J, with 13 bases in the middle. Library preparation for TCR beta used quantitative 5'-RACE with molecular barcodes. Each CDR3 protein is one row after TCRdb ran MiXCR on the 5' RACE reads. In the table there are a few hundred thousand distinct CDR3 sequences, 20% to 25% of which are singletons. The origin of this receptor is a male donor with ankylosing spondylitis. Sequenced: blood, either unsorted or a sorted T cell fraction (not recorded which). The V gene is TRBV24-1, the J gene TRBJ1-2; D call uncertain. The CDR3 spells CATSDASTAGYTF. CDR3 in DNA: TGTGCCACCAGTGACGCCTCAACAGCCGGCTACACCTTC.